Shown below are 28 T cell receptor beta chains from a single sample sequenced in a study of identical twins. TCRdb redid the calling of the 5' RACE reads with MiXCR, one entry per CDR3 protein. The profile shows over 550,000 distinct CDR3 sequences, around 7.5% of them singletons. These data also featured in a second study, about yellow fever vaccine responses in identical twins.

Sequencing was done on a sample of PBMCs. The receptors stem from a woman aged 18-30 years in good health.

To note about this clonotype: The junction departs from germline at one end; a sequencing error may be responsible. This sequence joins TRBV7-9 and TRBJ2-2; the D gene is possibly TRBD2 (6 bases). CDR1 is SEHNR and CDR2 is FQNEAQ in the germline V gene (reference sequence). This CDR3 contains 15 residues. CDR3 sequence (DNA): TGTGCCACCAGCTTAGTCCGGGGGAAGGCCGGGGAGCTGTTTTTT. It translates to CATSLVRGKAGELFF.

The rearrangement links TRBV2 to TRBJ2-1, with 13 bases aligning to TRBD2. The V gene's germline CDR1 is SNHLY and CDR2 FYNNEI. Trimming removed 8 bases from V and 7 bases from J; junction bases left unmatched: 5. There are 14 residues in the CDR3. The chain's CDR3 is CASPGLAGSNEQFF. The CDR3 region has the DNA TGTGCCAGCCCGGGACTAGCGGGAAGTAATGAGCAGTTCTTC.

This clonotype was counted at least ten times. The V and J genes are TRBV14 and TRBJ2-1; possibly TRBD2 for D (5 bases). Germline loops: CDR1 SGHDN, CDR2 FVKESK. The CDR3 has 14 residues. The V gene lost 4 bases and the J gene lost 2 bases, with 9 bases spanning the gap. This chain's CDR3 is CASSPAGAYNEQFF. DNA for the CDR3: TGTGCCAGCAGCCCAGCCGGGGCCTACAATGAGCAGTTCTTC.

This chain joins TRBV11-2 and TRBJ2-3, with 12 bases aligning to TRBD1. CDR1 is SGHAT, CDR2 FQNNGV, per germline. V shed 1 base and J 2 bases; nucleotides not matched to a gene: 16. This CDR3 is 21 amino acids long. The CDR3 loop is CASSLGAGTGGLGGSTDTQYF. The CDR3 DNA follows: TGTGCCAGCAGCTTAGGGGCCGGGACAGGGGGCCTCGGGGGATCCACAGATACGCAGTATTTT.

This clonotype was seen more than once but under ten times. V usage is TRBV20-1 and J usage is TRBJ2-1; D not resolved. The CDR3 runs to 17 residues. The germline gives CDR1 DFQATT, CDR2 SNEGSKA (reference sequence). The V and J ends lost 0 bases and 6 bases respectively, with 21 bases between them. CDR3 sequence reads: CSARDSLAPQEPNEQFF. DNA of the CDR3: TGCAGTGCTAGAGATTCTTTGGCTCCCCAAGAACCCAATGAGCAGTTCTTC.

This clonotype turned up a few times. The chain has TRBV20-1 and TRBJ2-2; D remains unclear. V was trimmed by 7 bases and J by 6 bases, leaving 6 bases between them. This CDR3 region has 10 residues. The V gene's germline CDR1 is DFQATT and CDR2 SNEGSKA (reference sequence). The CDR3 spells CSVWSGELFF. CDR3 sequence (DNA): TGCAGTGTGTGGTCCGGGGAGCTGTTTTTT.

This clonotype showed up just a few times. The chain joins TRBV7-8 to TRBJ2-6; D is undetermined. V lost 2 bases and J 0 bases, leaving 8 bases between the germline ends. CDR3 size: 16 residues. Germline V CDR1 and CDR2: SGHVS, FQNEAQ. DNA for the CDR3: TGTGCCAGCAGCTTAATCGTTGGCTCTGGGGCCAACGTCCTGACTTTC. It codes for CASSLIVGSGANVLTF.

This clonotype was recorded at least ten times. CDR3 DNA sequence: TGTGCCAGCAGCTTGGTGGACAGGGATAACACTGAAGCTTTCTTT. It yields the protein CASSLVDRDNTEAFF. This rearrangement joins TRBV5-5 to TRBJ1-1, with 8 bases identical to TRBD1. Germline CDR1 reads SGHKS; CDR2 reads YYEKEE (reference sequence). V lost 0 bases and J lost 2; bases outside the gene matches: 3. The CDR3 has 15 residues. The full variable domain, completed using reference TRBV5-5 and TRBJ1-1, is DAGVTQSPTHLIKTRGQQVTLRCSPISGHKSVSWYQQVLGQGPQFIFQYYEKEERGRGNFPDRFSARQFPNYSSELNVNALLLGDSALYLCASSLVDRDNTEAFFGQGTRLTVV.

The gene calls are TRBV7-3 and TRBJ1-5; 9 bases map to TRBD1. The CDR3 sequence is 17 residues long. V lost 4 bases to trimming and J lost 5 bases; unmatched junction nucleotides: 12. Germline CDR1 SGHTA, CDR2 FQGTGA. For the CDR3, the DNA is TGTGCCAGCAGCTACCCGGGACAGGGAAGGCAACATCAGCCCCAGCATTTT. Its translation: CASSYPGQGRQHQPQHF.

J is TRBJ2-7 and V is TRBV11-2, with D possibly TRBD1 on 5 matching bases. CDR1 is SGHAT and CDR2 is FQNNGV in the germline V gene. This CDR3 is 15 amino acids long. Trimming left V 4 bases short and J 1 base short, with 14 bases between. The CDR3 is CASSSGARNSYEQYV. The CDR3 nucleotides are TGTGCCAGCAGCTCTGGGGCGCGCAATTCCTACGAGCAGTACGTC.

The table lists this clonotype with a few counts. This rearrangement joins TRBV5-6 to TRBJ2-5; D unclear. The CDR3 has 15 amino acids. CDR1 SGHDT and CDR2 YYEEEE come from the germline V gene. With 3 bases removed from V and 10 bases from J, the gap between germline ends came to 22 bases. The chain's CDR3 is CASSYFAVGFLNQYF. CDR3 coding DNA: TGTGCCAGCAGCTACTTCGCGGTTGGGTTTTTGAACCAGTACTTC.

This chain links TRBV20-1 with TRBJ1-5, with D hard to call. Trimming cost V 0 bases and J 5 bases, with 14 bases left between them. The CDR3 is made up of 15 amino acids. CDR1 and CDR2 (germline): DFQATT, SNEGSKA (reference sequence). The CDR3 DNA reads TGCAGTGCTAGAGATAGGGAGACATCCTATCAGCCCCAGCATTTT. Residues: CSARDRETSYQPQHF.

This clonotype was detected ten times or more. J is TRBJ2-1 and V is TRBV6-2 or TRBV6-3; TRBD2 matches 8 bases. This CDR3 is built from 16 residues. Per the germline V gene, CDR1 is MNHEY and CDR2 is SVGEGT. Trimming cost V 2 bases and J 4 bases; bases outside gene matches: 7. The CDR3: CASSYGFSGIYNEQFF. CDR3 in DNA: TGTGCCAGCAGTTACGGGTTTAGCGGGATTTACAATGAGCAGTTCTTC.

This chain links TRBV5-1 with TRBJ2-5; TRBD1 might be the D (5 bases). The CDR3 has 14 residues. Trimming cost V 1 base and J 0 bases, with 7 bases left between them. Germline CDR1 reads SGHRS; CDR2 reads YFSETQ. CDR3 nucleotides: TGCGCCAGCAGCTTGTTAGGGGACCAAGAGACCCAGTACTTC. This codes for CASSLLGDQETQYF.

This clonotype was seen more than once but under ten times. The CDR3 here is CASTVSGANNEQFF. The DNA of the CDR3 is TGTGCCAGCACTGTTTCGGGAGCTAATAATGAGCAGTTCTTC. The genes are TRBV6-1 and TRBJ2-1; TRBD2 is a possible D gene (6 bases). The CDR3 spans 14 residues. In germline, CDR1 is MNHNS, CDR2 SASEGT. V lost 7 bases and J lost 7, with 17 bases in between.

This clonotype was counted only a few times. The chain has TRBV20-1 and TRBJ2-3; D is unclear. V was pared by 1 base and J by 5 bases, with 4 bases between. The CDR3 spans 11 residues. Germline CDR1 DFQATT, CDR2 SNEGSKA (reference sequence). The CDR3 spells CSARGLDTQYF. In DNA form, the CDR3 reads TGCAGTGCTAGAGGTTTAGATACGCAGTATTTT.

This clonotype was seen only a few times. The chain carries TRBV5-1 and TRBJ2-7; 7 nucleotides match TRBD2. V was pared by 5 bases and J by 6 bases, with 11 bases of the junction left unmatched. The germline CDR1 and CDR2 sequences are SGHRS and YFSETQ. The CDR3 is 14 amino acids. Here the CDR3 DNA reads TGCGCCAGCAGATCCGCGGGGGAAGGCTCCGAGCAGTACTTC. Translation gives CASRSAGEGSEQYF.

This clonotype has a handful of counts. The rearrangement joins TRBV19 to TRBJ2-3; 12 bases fit TRBD2. This CDR3 region has 16 residues. J lost 6 bases, V lost 5 bases, and 9 bases had no gene match. The germline V gene has CDR1 LNHDA and CDR2 SQIVND (reference sequence). The CDR3: CASSSQASGRVDTQYF. In DNA, the CDR3 is TGTGCCAGTAGTTCTCAGGCTAGCGGGAGGGTGGATACGCAGTATTTT.

This clonotype was found many times. The rearrangement joins TRBV29-1 to TRBJ2-7; 13 bases line up with TRBD2. From germline, CDR1 is SQVTM and CDR2 ANQGSEA. The V segment lost 7 bases and the J segment 0 bases; nucleotides outside the gene matches: 9. The CDR3 contains 16 residues. The CDR3 DNA reads as TGCAGCGCCGGACTAGCGGGAGCCAAGAGCTCCTACGAGCAGTACTTC. This codes for CSAGLAGAKSSYEQYF.

This clonotype was counted only a few times. The rearrangement links TRBV6-5 to TRBJ2-6; D may be TRBD2 (5 bases). The V gene's germline CDR1 is MNHEY and CDR2 SVGAGI. The CDR3 spans 16 residues. Trimming stripped 0 bases from V and 1 base from J, with 7 bases between. CDR3 DNA: TGTGCCAGCAGTTACTCTCGGAGGTCTGGGGCCAACGTCCTGACTTTC. Its protein is CASSYSRRSGANVLTF.

The V gene is TRBV7-9, the J gene TRBJ1-2; D is uncertain. This CDR3 is 14 amino acids long. CDR1 SEHNR and CDR2 FQNEAQ come from the germline V gene (reference sequence). Trimming stripped 2 bases from V and 6 bases from J, with 13 bases between. The CDR3 DNA reads as TGTGCCAGCAGCTTACCACCGGTCCACCATGGCTACACCTTC. Its translation: CASSLPPVHHGYTF.

With regard to this clonotype: Germline is not matched at one junction end, which may reflect a read error. This rearrangement joins TRBV9 to TRBJ2-3; 8 bases match TRBD2. This CDR3 contains 14 residues. Germline values: CDR1 SGDLS, CDR2 YYNGEE. The CDR3 here is CASGVSGAADTQYF. The DNA of the CDR3 is TGTGCCAGCGGCGTTAGCGGGGCCGCGGATACGCAGTATTTT.

In the case of this clonotype: A read error is possible here, since a much larger clone lies one base away. This chain uses TRBV7-9 with TRBJ2-1, with D unresolved. CDR1 and CDR2 from the germline V gene are SEHNR and FQNEAQ (reference sequence). Trimming left V 2 bases short and J 2 bases short, with 10 bases between. The CDR3 has 15 amino acids. The CDR3 spells CASSLLGSPYNEQFF. CDR3 DNA: TGTGCCAGCAGCTTACTTGGAAGCCCCTACAATGAGCAGTTCTTC.

A few counts support this clonotype. The V gene is TRBV5-1, the J gene TRBJ1-2; 7 bases fit TRBD1. The CDR3 consists of 14 residues. V lost 4 bases, J lost 6 bases, and 9 bases stayed unmatched. Per the germline V gene, CDR1 is SGHRS and CDR2 is YFSETQ. CDR3 amino acids: CASSRTQGRDGYTF. As DNA, the CDR3 is TGCGCCAGCAGCCGTACACAGGGGAGGGATGGCTACACCTTC.

The genes are TRBV7-8 and TRBJ2-7, with TRBD1 as a possible D gene (6 bases). Germline V gives CDR1 SGHVS, CDR2 FQNEAQ. Deletions cut 7 bases from V and 5 bases from J, with 24 bases between. The CDR3 length is 16 residues. CDR3 sequence reads: CASTYEWGLVDDEQYF. As DNA, the CDR3 is TGTGCCAGCACCTACGAGTGGGGGCTAGTTGACGACGAGCAGTACTTC. The variable domain in full, with the rest retrieved from reference TRBV7-8 and TRBJ2-7, is GAGVSQSPRYKVAKRGQDVALRCDPISGHVSLFWYQQALGQGPEFLTYFQNEAQLDKSGLPSDRFFAERPEGSVSTLKIQRTQQEDSAVYLCASTYEWGLVDDEQYFGPGTRLTVT.

This clonotype was seen many times. The chain couples TRBV7-6 to TRBJ1-3; D uncertain. CDR3 length: 15 residues. In germline, CDR1 is SGHVS, CDR2 FNYEAQ. Deletions cut 5 bases from V and 0 bases from J, with 11 bases between. CDR3 protein: CASSTDGSSGNTIYF. The CDR3 DNA follows: TGTGCCAGCAGCACCGACGGAAGCTCTGGAAACACCATATATTTT. Using reference TRBV7-6 and TRBJ1-3 for the parts outside the CDR3, the full variable domain is GAGVSQSPRYKVTKRGQDVALRCDPISGHVSLYWYRQALGQGPEFLTYFNYEAQQDKSGLPNDRFSAERPEGSISTLTIQRTEQRDSAMYRCASSTDGSSGNTIYFGEGSWLTVV.

This clonotype has at least ten counts. The chain carries TRBV7-9 and TRBJ2-2; 10 positions match TRBD2. The CDR3 is made up of 13 amino acids. CDR1 and CDR2 (germline): SEHNR, FQNEAQ (reference sequence). J gave up 6 bases and V 11 bases, and 6 bases lay outside the gene matches. Here the CDR3 DNA reads TGTGCCGGAACGGGACTAGCGTCCGGGGAGCTGTTTTTT. It is translated as CAGTGLASGELFF. Looking up the rest from reference TRBV7-9 and TRBJ2-2 gives the full variable domain: DTGVSQNPRHKITKRGQNVTFRCDPISEHNRLYWYRQTLGQGPEFLTYFQNEAQLEKSRLLSDRFSAERPKGSFSTLEIQRTEQGDSAMYLCAGTGLASGELFFGEGSRLTVL.

This clonotype was counted a few times. The genes are TRBV3-1 and TRBJ2-1; TRBD2 might be the D (7 bases). The CDR3 has 13 residues. Germline V gives CDR1 LGHDT, CDR2 YNNKEL (reference sequence). With 1 base removed from V and 16 bases from J, the gap between germline ends came to 17 bases. This chain's CDR3 is CASSQVEGGLLFF. The DNA of the CDR3 is TGTGCCAGCAGCCAAGTTGAGGGGGGGCTTTTATTCTTC.